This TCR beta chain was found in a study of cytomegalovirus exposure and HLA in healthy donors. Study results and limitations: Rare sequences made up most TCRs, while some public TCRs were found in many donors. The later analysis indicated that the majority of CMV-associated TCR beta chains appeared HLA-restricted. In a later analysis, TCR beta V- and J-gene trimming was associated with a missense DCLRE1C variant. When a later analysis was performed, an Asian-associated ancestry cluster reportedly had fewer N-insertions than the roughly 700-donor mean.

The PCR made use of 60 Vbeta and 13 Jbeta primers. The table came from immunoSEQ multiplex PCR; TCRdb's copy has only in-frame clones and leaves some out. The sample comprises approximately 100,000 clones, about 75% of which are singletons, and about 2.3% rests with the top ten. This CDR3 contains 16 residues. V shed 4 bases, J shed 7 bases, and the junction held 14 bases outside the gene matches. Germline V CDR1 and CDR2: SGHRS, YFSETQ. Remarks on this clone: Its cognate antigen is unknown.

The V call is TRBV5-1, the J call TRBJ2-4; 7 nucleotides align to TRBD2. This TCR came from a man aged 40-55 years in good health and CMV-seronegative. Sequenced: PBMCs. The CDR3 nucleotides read TGCGCCAGCAGCCCCCAAGGGAGGGGCGGGATGAACATTCAGTACTTC. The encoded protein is CASSPQGRGGMNIQYF. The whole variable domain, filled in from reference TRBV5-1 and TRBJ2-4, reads KAGVTQTPRYLIKTRGQQVTLSCSPISGHRSVSWYQQTPGQGLQFLFEYFSETQRNKGNFPGRFSGRQFSNSRSEMNVSTLELGDSALYLCASSPQGRGGMNIQYFGAGTRLSVL.